These 15 T cell receptor beta chains share one sample of origin, sequenced in a study of post-analysis software for immune sequencing data. General study points: Controls had lower frequencies than patients of four or five TRBV segments, which included TRBV5-6, TRBV5-1 and TRBV20-1.

No cognate antigen is known for these TCRs. Unique molecular identifiers were built into the TCR beta cDNA libraries. MiXCR, applied by TCRdb to the PCR reads, yields one record per CDR3 protein. The profile shows about 200,000 distinct CDR3 sequences, around 29% of them singletons. Sample: blood. These receptors were collected from a girl between 2 and 17 years old with multiple sclerosis.

This sequence joins TRBV5-1 and TRBJ2-1; D may correspond to TRBD1 or TRBD2 (6 bases each). Trimming took off 2 bases at V and 5 bases at J, with 11 bases between the two ends. Germline V gives CDR1 SGHRS, CDR2 YFSETQ. The CDR3 contains 14 residues. As DNA, the CDR3 is TGCGCCAGCAGCTTACGGGGGCGCAACAATGAGCAGTTCTTC. Protein: CASSLRGRNNEQFF. Supplemented by reference TRBV5-1 and TRBJ2-1, the full variable domain reads KAGVTQTPRYLIKTRGQQVTLSCSPISGHRSVSWYQQTPGQGLQFLFEYFSETQRNKGNFPGRFSGRQFSNSRSEMNVSTLELGDSALYLCASSLRGRNNEQFFGPGTRLTVL.

At least ten counts were recorded for this clonotype. This chain uses TRBV5-1 with TRBJ2-7, with 7 bases aligning to TRBD1. V lost 4 bases, J lost 7 bases, and 8 bases stayed unmatched. From germline, CDR1 is SGHRS and CDR2 YFSETQ. This CDR3 has 13 residues. In nucleotides, the CDR3 is TGCGCCAGCAGCGCGACAGGGCGGCAGGAGCAGTACTTC. Translating it yields CASSATGRQEQYF.

On this clonotype itself: With a much larger clone just one base away, this may be a read error. This chain uses TRBV6-2 or TRBV6-3 with TRBJ1-5, with D uncertain. The CDR3 covers 15 residues. Germline V gives CDR1 MNHEY, CDR2 SVGEGT. The DNA for the CDR3 is TGTGCCAGCAGTTACTTCGCAAATAGCAGTCAGCCCCAGCATTTT. Translating gives CASSYFANSSQPQHF.

As regards this clonotype: One end of the junction varies from germline; a read error may be responsible. The chain carries TRBV5-1 and TRBJ2-7; D remains unclear. CDR1 and CDR2 from the germline V gene are SGHRS and YFSETQ. The CDR3 contains 13 residues. The chain's CDR3 is CTSSLDVGYEQYF. Here the CDR3 DNA reads TGCACCAGCAGCTTGGATGTCGGCTACGAGCAGTACTTC.

CDR3 sequence reads: CSARSQGAGQPQHF. The CDR3 DNA follows: TGCAGTGCTAGATCTCAGGGGGCCGGTCAGCCCCAGCATTTT. This chain links TRBV20-1 with TRBJ1-5, with 8 bases matching TRBD1. V trimming: 2 bases; J trimming: 6 bases; junction bases outside the gene matches: 6. Germline V gene sequence: CDR1 DFQATT, CDR2 SNEGSKA (reference sequence). This CDR3 has 14 residues.

In regard to this clonotype: This could be a read error, since a much larger clone is one nucleotide away. This chain connects TRBV25-1 to TRBJ2-1; D is unclear. The J call could be wrong; TRBJ2-7 is a better fit for the DNA end. Germline lookup yields CDR1 MGHDK and CDR2 SYGVNS. The CDR3 is 15 residues long. The CDR3 is CASSEGWSSYNEQYF. CDR3 nucleotides: TGTGCCAGCAGTGAGGGGTGGAGCTCCTACAATGAGCAGTACTTC.

The chain couples TRBV5-1 to TRBJ2-5; D remains unclear. Trimming took off 0 bases at V and 2 bases at J, with 8 bases between the two ends. CDR1 is SGHRS, CDR2 YFSETQ, per germline. The CDR3 length is 14 residues. CDR3 in amino acids: CASSLAGIQETQYF. The CDR3 coding sequence is TGCGCCAGCAGCTTGGCTGGAATTCAAGAGACCCAGTACTTC.

V is TRBV29-1 and J is TRBJ2-4; perhaps TRBD1 as D (5 bases). The DNA end is a closer match to TRBJ2-7, so the J assignment may be wrong. CDR1 is SQVTM and CDR2 is ANQGSEA in the germline V gene. This CDR3 comprises 13 residues. The CDR3: CSVASLGASEQYF. CDR3 nucleotides: TGCAGCGTTGCATCCCTAGGGGCCAGCGAGCAGTACTTC.

V is TRBV6-5 and J is TRBJ2-7; D might be TRBD2 (6 bases). From germline, CDR1 is MNHEY and CDR2 SVGAGI. The CDR3 runs 15 residues. The V and J ends lost 6 bases and 3 bases respectively, with 18 bases between them. CDR3 sequence reads: CASSASVDSYYEQYF. CDR3 DNA: TGTGCCAGCAGCGCTAGCGTGGACTCGTACTACGAGCAGTACTTC.

Details on this clonotype: This sequence may be a read error, since a much larger clone differs from it by one base. The chain recombines TRBV5-1 with TRBJ2-7; a possible D gene is TRBD1 (6 bases). The CDR3 has 13 amino acids. Germline V gives CDR1 SGHRS, CDR2 YFSETQ. Between the trimmed V and J ends, which lost 5 bases and 7 bases, there was a span of 16 bases. The CDR3 bases are TGCGCCAGCAGACCAACAGGGTGGGGGGAGCAGTACTTC. Translated, it gives CASRPTGWGEQYF.

Points on this clonotype: With a much larger clone just one base away, this may be a read error. The chain links TRBV27 to TRBJ2-1, with D possibly being TRBD2 (6 bases). The J call may be incorrect, as the DNA end agrees better with TRBJ2-7. CDR3 length equals 15 residues. Germline CDR1 reads MNHEY; CDR2 reads SMNVEV (reference sequence). For the CDR3, the DNA is TGTGCCAGCAGTCCCATGACTAGTACCTACAATGAGCAGTACTTC. It codes for CASSPMTSTYNEQYF.

This clonotype has just a few counts. The J gene is TRBJ2-1, the V gene TRBV12-3 or TRBV12-4; D unclear. V was shortened by 5 bases and J by 8 bases, with 19 bases between the two germline ends. There are 15 residues in the CDR3. For the CDR3, the DNA is TGTGCCAGCAGTCAACTCGGCGCTAGTGCCCATGAGCAGTTCTTC. Amino acids: CASSQLGASAHEQFF.

This clonotype has more than one count but fewer than ten. This sequence joins TRBV7-3 and TRBJ1-1; D is unresolved. Between the trimmed V and J ends, which lost 3 bases and 3 bases, there was a span of 8 bases. The germline V gene has CDR1 SGHTA and CDR2 FQGTGA. CDR3 length equals 13 residues. In DNA form, the CDR3 reads TGTGCCAGCAGCTTGCTGTACGACACTGAAGCTTTCTTT. It encodes CASSLLYDTEAFF.

The CDR3 region has the DNA TGTGCCAGCAATTATGGGACTAGCGGGAGAGATGAGCAGTTCTTC. It encodes CASNYGTSGRDEQFF. This sequence joins TRBV6-2 or TRBV6-3 and TRBJ2-1, with TRBD2 matching 14 bases. Looked up from germline, CDR1 is MNHEY and CDR2 is SVGEGT. There are 15 residues in the CDR3. J lost 8 bases, V lost 7 bases, and 7 bases had no gene match.

This clonotype was detected ten times or more. This rearrangement joins TRBV7-9 to TRBJ2-3; the D gene is possibly TRBD2 (5 bases). Trimming pared 2 bases from V and 6 bases from J, leaving 12 bases between. Germline V gene lookup returns CDR1 SEHNR and CDR2 FQNEAQ (reference sequence). CDR3 length equals 14 residues. CDR3 nucleotides: TGTGCCAGCAGCTTAATGGCAGGCGGGGATACGCAGTATTTT. It codes for CASSLMAGGDTQYF. The full variable domain, its missing parts supplied by reference TRBV7-9 and TRBJ2-3, is DTGVSQNPRHKITKRGQNVTFRCDPISEHNRLYWYRQTLGQGPEFLTYFQNEAQLEKSRLLSDRFSAERPKGSFSTLEIQRTEQGDSAMYLCASSLMAGGDTQYFGPGTRLTVL.